This T cell receptor (beta chain) was captured in a study of a mutant IDH1 vaccine in newly diagnosed glioma. Study in general: Vaccination was launched 4-6 weeks after radiotherapy alone, or with temozolomide cycles. Every participant had undergone radiotherapy, temozolomide, or both before, and most underwent both. Scheduled at week 35, visit V12 preceded visit V13, held at week 47.

Clones were read by immunoSEQ multiplex PCR, and TCRdb kept only the in-frame ones, dropping some. The table lists around 30,000 clones, more than 65% of them singletons. As for time point: week 47, end of study. Each dose of the vaccine consisted of 300 ug of mutant IDH1 20-mer peptide, with topical imiquimod. Patients had eight vaccinations, in weeks 1, 3, 5, 7, 11, 15, 19 and 23. On this clone itself: No antigen is known for it.

The germline V gene encodes CDR1 LNHDA and CDR2 SQIVND (reference sequence). CDR3 length: 14 amino acids. The V and J ends lost 4 bases and 4 bases, in that order; junction bases with no gene match: 2. The source is a man aged 30-40 years with glioma. The sample consisted of PBMCs, taken from a glioma patient whose treatment included an IDH1 peptide vaccine. The chain combines TRBV19 with TRBJ2-5; 11 nucleotides match TRBD2. The CDR3 reads CASSTTSGGETQYF. The DNA for the CDR3 is TGTGCCAGTAGTACCACTAGCGGGGGAGAGACCCAGTACTTC.